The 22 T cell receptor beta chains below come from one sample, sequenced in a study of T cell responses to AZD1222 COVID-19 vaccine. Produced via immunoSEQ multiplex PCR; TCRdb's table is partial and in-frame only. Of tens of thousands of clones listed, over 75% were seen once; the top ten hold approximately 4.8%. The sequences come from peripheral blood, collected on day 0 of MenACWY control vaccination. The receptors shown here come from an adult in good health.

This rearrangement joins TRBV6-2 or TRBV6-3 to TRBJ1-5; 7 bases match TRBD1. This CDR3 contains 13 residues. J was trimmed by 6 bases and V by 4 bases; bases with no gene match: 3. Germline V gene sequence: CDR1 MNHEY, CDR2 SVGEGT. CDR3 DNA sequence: TGTGCCAGCAGTTCCGGGGACAGTCAGCCCCAGCATTTT. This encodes CASSSGDSQPQHF.

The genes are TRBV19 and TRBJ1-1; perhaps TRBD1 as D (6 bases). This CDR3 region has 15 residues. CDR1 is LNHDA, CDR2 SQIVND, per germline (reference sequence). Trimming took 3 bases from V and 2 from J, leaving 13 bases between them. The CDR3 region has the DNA TGTGCCAGTAGTATTTTTGCAGGGGAAAACACTGAAGCTTTCTTT. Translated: CASSIFAGENTEAFF.

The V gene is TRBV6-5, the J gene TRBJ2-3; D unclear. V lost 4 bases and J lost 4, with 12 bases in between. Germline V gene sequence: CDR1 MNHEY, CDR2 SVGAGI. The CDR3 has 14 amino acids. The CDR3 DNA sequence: TGTGCCAGCAGTTTAACCCGGCCGGCAGATACGCAGTATTTT. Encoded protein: CASSLTRPADTQYF.

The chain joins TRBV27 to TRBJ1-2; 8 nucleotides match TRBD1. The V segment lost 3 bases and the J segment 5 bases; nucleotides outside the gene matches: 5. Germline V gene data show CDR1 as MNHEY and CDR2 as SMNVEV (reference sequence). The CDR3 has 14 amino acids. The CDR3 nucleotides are TGTGCCAGCAGTTTGTCGACAGGGGTGTATGGCTACACCTTC. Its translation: CASSLSTGVYGYTF.

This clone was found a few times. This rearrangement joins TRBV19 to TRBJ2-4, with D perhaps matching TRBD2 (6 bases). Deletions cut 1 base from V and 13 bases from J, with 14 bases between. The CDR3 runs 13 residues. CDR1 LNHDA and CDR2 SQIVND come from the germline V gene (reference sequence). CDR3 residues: CASSIGGGAGQYF. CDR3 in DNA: TGTGCCAGTAGTATAGGAGGCGGGGCAGGGCAGTACTTC.

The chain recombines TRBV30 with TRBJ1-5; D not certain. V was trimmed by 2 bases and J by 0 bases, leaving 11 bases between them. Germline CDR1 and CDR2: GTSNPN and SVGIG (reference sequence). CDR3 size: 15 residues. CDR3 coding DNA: TGTGCCTGGAGTTCGGACGGCCATAGCAATCAGCCCCAGCATTTT. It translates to CAWSSDGHSNQPQHF.

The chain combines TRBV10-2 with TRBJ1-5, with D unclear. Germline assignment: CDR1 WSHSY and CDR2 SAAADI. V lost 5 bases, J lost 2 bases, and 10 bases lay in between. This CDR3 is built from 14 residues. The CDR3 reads CASSLGVGNQPQHF. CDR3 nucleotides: TGCGCCAGCAGTTTGGGTGTGGGCAATCAGCCCCAGCATTTT.

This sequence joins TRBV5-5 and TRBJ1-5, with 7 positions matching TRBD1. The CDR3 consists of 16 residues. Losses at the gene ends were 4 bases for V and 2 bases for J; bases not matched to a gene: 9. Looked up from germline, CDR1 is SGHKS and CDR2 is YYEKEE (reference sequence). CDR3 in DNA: TGTGCCAGCAGCCCCAGGACAGGTGCGCGCAATCAGCCCCAGCATTTT. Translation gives CASSPRTGARNQPQHF.

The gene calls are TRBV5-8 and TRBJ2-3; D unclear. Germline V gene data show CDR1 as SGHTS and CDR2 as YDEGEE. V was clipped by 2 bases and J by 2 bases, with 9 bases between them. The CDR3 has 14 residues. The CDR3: CASSLWGNTDTQYF. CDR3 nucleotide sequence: TGTGCCAGCAGCTTATGGGGTAACACAGATACGCAGTATTTT.

The CDR3: CASSPGTSSGANVLTF. The CDR3, as DNA: TGTGCCAGCTCACCGGGGACCTCCTCTGGGGCCAACGTCCTGACTTTC. The rearrangement links TRBV18 to TRBJ2-6; D could derive from TRBD1 or TRBD2 (5 bases each). The CDR3 totals 16 residues. V lost 3 bases and J lost 0, with 9 bases in between. Germline V CDR1 and CDR2: KGHSH, LQKENI.

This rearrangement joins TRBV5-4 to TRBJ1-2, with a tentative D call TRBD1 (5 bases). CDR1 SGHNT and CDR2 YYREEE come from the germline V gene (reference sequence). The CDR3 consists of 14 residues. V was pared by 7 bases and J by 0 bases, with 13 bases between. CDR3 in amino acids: CASATWGPNYGYTF. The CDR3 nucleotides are TGTGCCAGCGCCACTTGGGGCCCTAACTATGGCTACACCTTC.

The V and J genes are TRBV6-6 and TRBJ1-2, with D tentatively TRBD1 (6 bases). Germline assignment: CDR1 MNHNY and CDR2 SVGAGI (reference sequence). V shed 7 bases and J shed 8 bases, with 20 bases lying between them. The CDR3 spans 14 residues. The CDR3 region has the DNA TGTGCCAGCACTAGAGCCCCAGGGGCGCGGGGCTACACCTTC. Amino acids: CASTRAPGARGYTF.

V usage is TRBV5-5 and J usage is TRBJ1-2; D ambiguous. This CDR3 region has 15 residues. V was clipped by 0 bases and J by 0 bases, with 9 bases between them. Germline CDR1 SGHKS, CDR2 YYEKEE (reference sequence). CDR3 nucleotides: TGTGCCAGCAGCTTGGAAGGCAGTACTAACTATGGCTACACCTTC. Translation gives CASSLEGSTNYGYTF.

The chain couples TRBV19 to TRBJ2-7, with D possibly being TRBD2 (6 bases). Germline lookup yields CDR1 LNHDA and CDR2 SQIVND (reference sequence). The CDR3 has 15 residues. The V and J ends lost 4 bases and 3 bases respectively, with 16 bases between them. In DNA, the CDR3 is TGTGCCAGTAGTAACCGCGGGGTCTCACTCTACGAGCAGTACTTC. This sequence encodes CASSNRGVSLYEQYF.

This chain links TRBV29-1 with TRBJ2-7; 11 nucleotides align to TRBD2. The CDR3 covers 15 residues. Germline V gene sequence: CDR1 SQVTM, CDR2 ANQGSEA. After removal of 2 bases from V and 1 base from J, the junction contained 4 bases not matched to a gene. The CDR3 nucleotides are TGCAGCGTTGAACCGCTAGCGGGGGGTTCCTACGAGCAGTACTTC. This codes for CSVEPLAGGSYEQYF.

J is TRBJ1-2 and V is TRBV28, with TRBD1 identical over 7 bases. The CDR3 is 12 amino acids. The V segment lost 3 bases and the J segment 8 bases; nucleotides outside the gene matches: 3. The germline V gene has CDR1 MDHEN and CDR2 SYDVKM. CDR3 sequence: CASSLTGRGYTF. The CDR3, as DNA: TGTGCCAGCAGTTTGACAGGGAGAGGCTACACCTTC.

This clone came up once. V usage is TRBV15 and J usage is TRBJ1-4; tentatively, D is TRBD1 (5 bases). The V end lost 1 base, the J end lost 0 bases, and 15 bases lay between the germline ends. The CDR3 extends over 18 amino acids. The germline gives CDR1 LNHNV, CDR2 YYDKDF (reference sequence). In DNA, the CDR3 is TGTGCCACCAGCAGAGTTTACGGTCCGGGGGCAACTAATGAAAAACTGTTTTTT. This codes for CATSRVYGPGATNEKLFF.

CDR3 sequence: CATSRDRTEAFF. The CDR3 DNA is TGTGCCACCAGCAGAGATCGCACTGAAGCTTTCTTT. The chain carries TRBV15 and TRBJ1-1, with D hard to call. In germline, CDR1 is LNHNV, CDR2 YYDKDF (reference sequence). The V and J ends lost 0 bases and 4 bases respectively, with 3 bases between them. The CDR3 contains 12 residues.

As DNA, the CDR3 is TGTGCCAGCAGTTTATACACCGGGGAGCTGTTTTTT. Translating gives CASSLYTGELFF. The chain combines TRBV12-3 or TRBV12-4 with TRBJ2-2, with D hard to call. Deletions cut 2 bases from V and 3 bases from J, with 1 base between. The CDR3 extends over 12 amino acids.

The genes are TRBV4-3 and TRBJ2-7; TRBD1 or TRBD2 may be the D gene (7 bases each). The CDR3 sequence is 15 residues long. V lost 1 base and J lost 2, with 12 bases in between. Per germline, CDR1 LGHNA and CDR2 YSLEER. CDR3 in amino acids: CASSQVAGGAYEQYF. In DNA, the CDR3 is TGCGCCAGCAGCCAAGTCGCAGGGGGGGCCTACGAGCAGTACTTC.

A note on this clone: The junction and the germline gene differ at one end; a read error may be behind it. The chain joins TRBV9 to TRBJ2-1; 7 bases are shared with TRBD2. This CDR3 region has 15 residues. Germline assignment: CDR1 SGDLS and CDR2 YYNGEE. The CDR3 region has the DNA TGTGCCAGCACCGTAGGGCCTAGCGGTCCCCAGGGGCAGTTCTTC. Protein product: CASTVGPSGPQGQFF.

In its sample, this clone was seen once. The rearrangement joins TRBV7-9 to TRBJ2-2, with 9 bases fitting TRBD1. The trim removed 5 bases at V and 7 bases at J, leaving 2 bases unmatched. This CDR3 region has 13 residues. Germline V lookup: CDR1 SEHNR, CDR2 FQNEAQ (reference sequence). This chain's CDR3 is CASSRTGVGELFF. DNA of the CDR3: TGTGCCAGCAGCCGGACAGGGGTCGGGGAGCTGTTTTTT.